Listed here is a single TCR beta chain. With a much larger clone just one base away, this may be a read error. The V and J ends lost 0 bases and 8 bases, in that order; junction bases with no gene match: 9. CDR1 is WNHNN, CDR2 SYGVQD, per germline (reference sequence). The CDR3 consists of 18 residues. Arm-PCR with iRepertoire HTBI primers amplified the CDR3 regions for these TCR beta libraries. TCRdb reprocessed the multiplex PCR reads via MiXCR and lists one record per CDR3 protein. The sample yields more than 450,000 distinct CDR3 sequences, roughly 17% seen once. Time point indicated: newly diagnosed GD, antithyroid drugs for less than 3 months. PBMC-derived RNA was used for the TCR library. Patients met American Thyroid Association criteria for Graves' disease. This sample stems from a study of regulatory T cells in long-lasting Graves disease. A further study also used this sample, focusing on T cells in Graves' hyperthyroidism and ophthalmopathy. Turning to that study: Hyperthyroidism in the patients, aged 18 to 65, was newly diagnosed and under 2 months in duration. Exclusion of patients followed from uncontrolled infection, other autoimmune disease, pregnancy or lactation.

The chain links TRBV10-1 to TRBJ2-1, with 14 bases matching TRBD2. The TCR was taken from a man in his forties with Graves disease. Sequenced here: peripheral blood mononuclear cells (PBMCs), sampled at new diagnosis, from a patient treated with antithyroid drugs. In DNA, the CDR3 is TGCGCCAGCAGTGAGTCGACAAGACTAGCGGGAGGGTACGATGAGCAGTTCTTC. As protein: CASSESTRLAGGYDEQFF.